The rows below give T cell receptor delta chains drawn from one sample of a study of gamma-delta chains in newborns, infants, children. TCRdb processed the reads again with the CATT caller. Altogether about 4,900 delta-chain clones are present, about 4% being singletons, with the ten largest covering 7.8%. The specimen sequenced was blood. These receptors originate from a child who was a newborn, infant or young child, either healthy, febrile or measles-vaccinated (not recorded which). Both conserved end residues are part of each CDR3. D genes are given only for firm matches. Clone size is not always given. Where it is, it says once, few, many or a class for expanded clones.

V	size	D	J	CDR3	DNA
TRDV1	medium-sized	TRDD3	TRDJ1	CALGDDWGISKLIF	TGTGCTCTTGGGGACGACTGGGGGATTAGTAAACTCATCTTT
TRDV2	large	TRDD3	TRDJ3	CACDTRKTTGGIPRSWDTRQMFF	TGTGCCTGTGACACGAGAAAAACTACTGGGGGGATACCCCGCTCCTGGGACACCCGACAGATGTTTTTC
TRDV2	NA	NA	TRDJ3	CACDTAGTLSWDTRQMFF	TGTGCCTGTGACACGGCTGGGACCCTTTCCTGGGACACCCGACAGATGTTTTTC
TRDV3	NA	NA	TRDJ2	CAFRPPTGFTAQLFF	TGTGCCTTTAGGCCCCCGACTGGGTTTACAGCACAACTCTTCTTT
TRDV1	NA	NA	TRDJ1	CALGELPGGYRVDDQLIF	TGTGCTCTTGGGGAACTTCCTGGTGGATACCGGGTGGACGATCAACTCATCTTT
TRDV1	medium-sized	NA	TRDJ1	CALGVLLPHTDKLIF	TGTGCTCTTGGGGTTCTACTTCCTCACACCGATAAACTCATCTTT
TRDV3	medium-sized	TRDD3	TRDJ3	CASSYWGGSSWDTRQMFF	TGTGCCTCTTCGTACTGGGGGGGGAGCTCCTGGGACACCCGACAGATGTTTTTC
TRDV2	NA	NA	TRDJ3	CACDTRKTTVGIPRSWDTRQMFF	TGTGCCTGTGACACGAGAAAAACTACTGTGGGGATCCCCCGCTCCTGGGACACCCGACAGATGTTTTTC
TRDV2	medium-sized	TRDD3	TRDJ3	CACDTGGSNFSRDTRQMFF	TGTGCCTGTGACACTGGGGGATCCAACTTTTCCCGGGACACCCGACAGATGTTTTTC
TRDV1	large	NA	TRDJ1	CALGKDPFPFLGLGYTDKLIF	TGTGCTCTTGGGAAGGACCCCTTCCCCTTTTTGGGGTTGGGGTACACCGATAAACTCATCTTT